One and the same sample provided the 15 T cell receptor beta chains below, sequenced in a study of beta chain features in type 1 diabetes. What was sequenced were expressed TCRB transcripts, since all of the isolated RNA had been reverse transcribed. The repertoire was sequenced with immunoSEQ multiplex PCR; TCRdb's copy has only in-frame clones and lacks some. Among roughly 610,000 clones listed, roughly 16% were seen once. The specimen was naive CD4+ T cells from blood. These receptors originate from a man between 18 and 29 years old in good health.

This clone turned up a few times. This chain uses TRBV18 with TRBJ1-4; D not resolved. V lost 3 bases and J lost 11, with 7 bases in between. Germline V gives CDR1 KGHSH, CDR2 LQKENI. This CDR3 has 11 residues. Here the CDR3 reads CASSPEGKLFF. The CDR3 nucleotides are TGTGCCAGCTCACCGGAGGGTAAACTGTTTTTT.

The chain recombines TRBV9 with TRBJ1-2, with a weak D call TRBD1 (6 bases). The CDR3 loop spans 15 amino acids. With 0 bases removed from V and 3 bases from J, the gap between germline ends came to 12 bases. Germline lookup yields CDR1 SGDLS and CDR2 YYNGEE. The CDR3 bases are TGTGCCAGCAGCGTAGTCAGGGGAAACGACTATGGCTACACCTTC. Its protein product is CASSVVRGNDYGYTF.

In its sample, this clone was seen a few times. The V call is TRBV20-1, the J call TRBJ2-3; TRBD1 matches 7 bases. The ends lost 5 bases at V and 11 bases at J; junction bases unmatched: 4. The germline V gene has CDR1 DFQATT and CDR2 SNEGSKA (reference sequence). The CDR3 runs to 10 residues. CDR3 protein: CSAGRDRQYF. As DNA, the CDR3 is TGCAGTGCTGGCCGGGACAGGCAGTATTTT.

At least ten counts were recorded for this clone. The chain carries TRBV23-1 and TRBJ2-5; the D gene could be TRBD1 or TRBD2 (5 bases each). TRBV23-1 is marked as an open reading frame, function uncertain. There are 16 residues in the CDR3. Deletions cut 6 bases from V and 4 bases from J, with 21 bases between. CDR3 sequence: CASRNLPGPGIETQYF. The CDR3 DNA follows: TGCGCCAGCAGAAATTTACCGGGGCCTGGGATAGAGACCCAGTACTTC.

In its sample, this clone was seen a few times. The chain joins TRBV28 to TRBJ2-1; 11 bases fit TRBD2. With 5 bases clipped from V and 5 bases from J, the junction kept 8 bases outside the gene matches. Germline V CDR1 and CDR2: MDHEN, SYDVKM. The CDR3 is 16 amino acids. The CDR3 is CASSASSGGQNNEQFF. CDR3 sequence (DNA): TGTGCCAGCAGTGCCTCTAGCGGGGGGCAGAACAATGAGCAGTTCTTC.

The gene calls are TRBV7-3 and TRBJ2-1, with D maybe TRBD2 (5 bases). The CDR3 length is 15 residues. V gave up 5 bases and J gave up 6 bases, with 17 bases separating them. Germline V gene data show CDR1 as SGHTA and CDR2 as FQGTGA. Written as DNA, the CDR3 is TGTGCCAGCAGCCTCGGACTCGTCTCCCTCAATGAGCAGTTCTTC. It yields the protein CASSLGLVSLNEQFF.

This clone was found once. This chain uses TRBV11-2 with TRBJ1-5; tentative D call: TRBD1 (6 bases). The germline V gene encodes CDR1 SGHAT and CDR2 FQNNGV. The CDR3 spans 15 residues. V was pared by 1 base and J by 1 base, with 8 bases between. The CDR3, as DNA: TGTGCCAGCAGCTTAGCAGGACAGAGCAATCAGCCCCAGCATTTT. Amino acid sequence: CASSLAGQSNQPQHF.

The sample holds one count of this clone. The chain carries TRBV5-1 and TRBJ2-7, with D maybe TRBD1 (6 bases). Germline CDR1 SGHRS, CDR2 YFSETQ. CDR3 size: 14 residues. Trimming shortened V by 4 bases and J by 3 bases, and 14 bases separated the two germline ends. CDR3 sequence reads: CASSRTTGNYEQYF. The CDR3, as DNA: TGCGCCAGCAGCCGTACTACAGGGAACTACGAGCAGTACTTC.

This clone was picked up a small number of times. The chain links TRBV9 to TRBJ1-1; no reliable D call. CDR1 and CDR2 from the germline V gene are SGDLS and YYNGEE. The CDR3 totals 18 residues. With 4 bases removed from V and 0 bases from J, the gap between germline ends came to 22 bases. For the CDR3, the DNA is TGTGCCAGCAGCCCTTACCTTACGTCTCGGCGCATGAACACTGAAGCTTTCTTT. Its translation: CASSPYLTSRRMNTEAFF.

The rearrangement links TRBV2 to TRBJ2-4; TRBD1 matches 9 bases. The CDR3 has 18 amino acids. V trimming: 7 bases; J trimming: 0 bases; junction bases outside the gene matches: 13. Germline lookup yields CDR1 SNHLY and CDR2 FYNNEI. This CDR3 is CASIRGAGTGKAKNIQYF. In DNA, the CDR3 is TGTGCCAGCATCAGAGGAGCCGGGACAGGGAAAGCCAAAAACATTCAGTACTTC.

The chain combines TRBV4-3 with TRBJ2-5; 9 nucleotides agree with TRBD2. This CDR3 is 17 amino acids long. CDR1 LGHNA and CDR2 YSLEER come from the germline V gene. Trimming took 5 bases from V and 5 from J; bases not matched to a gene: 15. In DNA, the CDR3 is TGCGCCAGCAGCATGATCGGCGCTAGCGGGGATCGGGAGACCCAGTACTTC. It yields the protein CASSMIGASGDRETQYF.

This clone showed up just a few times. The chain has TRBV20-1 and TRBJ1-2; perhaps TRBD1 as D (5 bases). V lost 7 bases, J lost 4 bases, and 10 bases lay in between. CDR1 and CDR2 from the germline V gene are DFQATT and SNEGSKA (reference sequence). CDR3 length: 11 residues. In DNA, the CDR3 is TGCAGTGGCCAGGGTTCCTATGGCTACACCTTC. Translation gives CSGQGSYGYTF.

Only a few counts were recorded for this clone. The CDR3 loop is CASSYGPRSTIYF. In nucleotides, the CDR3 is TGTGCCAGCAGTTACGGACCCCGAAGCACCATATATTTT. The chain couples TRBV7-9 to TRBJ1-3; D is undetermined. Germline values: CDR1 SEHNR, CDR2 FQNEAQ (reference sequence). The CDR3 sequence is 13 residues long. The V gene lost 6 bases and the J gene lost 9 bases, with 15 bases spanning the gap. The full variable domain, with the rest looked up from reference TRBV7-9 and TRBJ1-3, is DTGVSQNPRHKITKRGQNVTFRCDPISEHNRLYWYRQTLGQGPEFLTYFQNEAQLEKSRLLSDRFSAERPKGSFSTLEIQRTEQGDSAMYLCASSYGPRSTIYFGEGSWLTVV.

The CDR3 DNA follows: TGTGCCAGCAGCTTAACTCGGCGGCTAGCGGAGCCCAACTACGAGCAGTACTTC. Amino acids: CASSLTRRLAEPNYEQYF. The gene calls are TRBV13 and TRBJ2-7; 7 bases align to TRBD2. CDR3 length equals 18 residues. Germline V CDR1 and CDR2: PRHDT, FYEKMQ (reference sequence). Trimming removed 2 bases from V and 3 bases from J; junction bases left unmatched: 16.

This chain joins TRBV28 and TRBJ1-2, with 8 bases that match TRBD1. Germline CDR1 is MDHEN and CDR2 is SYDVKM. V trimming: 3 bases; J trimming: 8 bases; junction bases outside the gene matches: 11. This CDR3 comprises 15 residues. The CDR3 protein is CASSFRGQGVGGYTF. DNA for the CDR3: TGTGCCAGCAGTTTCCGAGGACAGGGTGTGGGCGGCTACACCTTC.